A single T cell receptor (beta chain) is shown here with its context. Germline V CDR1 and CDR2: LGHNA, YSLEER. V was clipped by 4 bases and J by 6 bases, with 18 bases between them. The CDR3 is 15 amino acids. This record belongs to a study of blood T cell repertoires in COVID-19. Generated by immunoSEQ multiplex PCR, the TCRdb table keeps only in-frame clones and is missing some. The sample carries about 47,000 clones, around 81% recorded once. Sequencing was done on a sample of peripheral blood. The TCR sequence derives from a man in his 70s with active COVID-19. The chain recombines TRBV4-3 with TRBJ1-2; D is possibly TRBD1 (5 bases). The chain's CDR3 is CASSPGAVLVDGYTF. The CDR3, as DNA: TGCGCCAGCAGCCCTGGGGCAGTCCTAGTCGATGGCTACACCTTC.